Described below is a single T cell receptor beta chain sequence and its context. Trimming cost V 6 bases and J 6 bases; bases outside gene matches: 4. The length of the CDR3 is 13 residues. Per the original methods: Amplification from reference gene primers served as the basis for estimated nucleated cell counts. Measured with immunoSEQ multiplex PCR; TCRdb has only the in-frame clones, and not every one. V and J calls and clone size are those listed in that table; D and trimming were worked out from the DNA. The top ten hold 7.2% of the sample, which has fewer than 350,000 clones, approximately 85% seen once. The record originates from a study of blood T cell repertoires in COVID-19. The overall study: T cells, B-cell-depleted T cells, or PBMCs provided the cDNA or gDNA that served as material.

This TCR was sampled from a human donor in a cohort sampled during active COVID-19. Sequenced input: peripheral blood. The chain recombines TRBV12-3 or TRBV12-4 with TRBJ1-2; 10 bases agree with TRBD1. The CDR3 loop reads CASRGTGVDGYTF. CDR3 nucleotide sequence: TGTGCCAGCAGAGGGACAGGGGTCGATGGCTACACCTTC.